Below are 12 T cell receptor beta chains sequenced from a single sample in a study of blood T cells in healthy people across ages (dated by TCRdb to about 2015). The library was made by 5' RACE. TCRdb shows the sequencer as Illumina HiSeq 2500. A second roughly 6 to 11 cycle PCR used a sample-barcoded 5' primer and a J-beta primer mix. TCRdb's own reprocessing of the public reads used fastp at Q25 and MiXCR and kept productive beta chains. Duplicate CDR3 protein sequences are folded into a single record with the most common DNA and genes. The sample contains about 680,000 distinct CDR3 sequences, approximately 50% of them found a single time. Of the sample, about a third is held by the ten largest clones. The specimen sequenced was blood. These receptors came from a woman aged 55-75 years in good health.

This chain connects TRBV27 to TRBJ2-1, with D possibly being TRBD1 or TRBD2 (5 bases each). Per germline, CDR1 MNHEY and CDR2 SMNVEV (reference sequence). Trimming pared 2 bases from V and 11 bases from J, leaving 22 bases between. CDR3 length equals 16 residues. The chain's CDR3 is CASSLALGTPRNKQFF. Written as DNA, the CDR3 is TGTGCCAGCAGTTTAGCACTAGGGACCCCTAGAAATAAGCAGTTCTTC.

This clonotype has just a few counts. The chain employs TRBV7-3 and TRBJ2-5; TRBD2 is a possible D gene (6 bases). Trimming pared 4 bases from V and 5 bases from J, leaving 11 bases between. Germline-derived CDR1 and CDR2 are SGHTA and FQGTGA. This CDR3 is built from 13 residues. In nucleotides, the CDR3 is TGTGCCAGCAGCTCGCTAGCGAGCGAGACCCAGTACTTC. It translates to CASSSLASETQYF.

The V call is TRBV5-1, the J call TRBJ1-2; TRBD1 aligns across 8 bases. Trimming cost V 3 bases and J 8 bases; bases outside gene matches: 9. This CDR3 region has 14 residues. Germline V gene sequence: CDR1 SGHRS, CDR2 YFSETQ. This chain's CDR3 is CASSWTGTETGYTF. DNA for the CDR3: TGCGCCAGCAGCTGGACAGGGACTGAAACCGGCTACACCTTC.

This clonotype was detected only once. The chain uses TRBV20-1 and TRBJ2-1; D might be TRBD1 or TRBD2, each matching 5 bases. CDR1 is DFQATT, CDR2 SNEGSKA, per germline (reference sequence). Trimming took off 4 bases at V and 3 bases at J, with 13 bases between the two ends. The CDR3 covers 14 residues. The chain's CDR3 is CSATGRAVYNEQFF. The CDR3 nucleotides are TGCAGTGCTACGGGACGAGCGGTCTACAATGAGCAGTTCTTC.

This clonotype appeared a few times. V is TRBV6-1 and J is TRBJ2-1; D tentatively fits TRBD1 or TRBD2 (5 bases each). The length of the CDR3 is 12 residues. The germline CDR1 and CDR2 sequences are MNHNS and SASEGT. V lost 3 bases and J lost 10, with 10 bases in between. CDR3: CASSEVRGEQFF. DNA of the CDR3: TGTGCCAGCAGTGAGGTTCGGGGCGAGCAGTTCTTC.

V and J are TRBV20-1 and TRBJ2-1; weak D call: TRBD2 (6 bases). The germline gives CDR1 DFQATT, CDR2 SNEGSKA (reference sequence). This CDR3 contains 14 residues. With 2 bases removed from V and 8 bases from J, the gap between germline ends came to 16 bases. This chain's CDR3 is CSARLSGDWDEQFF. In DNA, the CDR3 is TGCAGTGCTAGACTTAGCGGTGACTGGGATGAGCAGTTCTTC.

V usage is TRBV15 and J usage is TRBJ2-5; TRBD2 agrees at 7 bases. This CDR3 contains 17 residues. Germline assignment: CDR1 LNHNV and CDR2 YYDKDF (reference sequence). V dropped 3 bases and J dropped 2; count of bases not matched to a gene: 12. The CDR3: CATSREPWIGGQETQYF. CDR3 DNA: TGTGCCACCAGCAGGGAACCTTGGATCGGGGGGCAAGAGACCCAGTACTTC.

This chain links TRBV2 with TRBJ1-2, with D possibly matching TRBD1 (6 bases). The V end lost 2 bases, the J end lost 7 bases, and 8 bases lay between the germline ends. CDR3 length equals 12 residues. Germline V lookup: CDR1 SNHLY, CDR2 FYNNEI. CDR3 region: CASSERGLGYTF. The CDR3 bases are TGTGCCAGCAGTGAACGGGGGCTTGGCTACACCTTC.

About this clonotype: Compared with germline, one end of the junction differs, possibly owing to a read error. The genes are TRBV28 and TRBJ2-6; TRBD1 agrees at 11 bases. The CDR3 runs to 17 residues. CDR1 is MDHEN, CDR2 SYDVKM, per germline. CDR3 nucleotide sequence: TGTACCAGCAGTTCCGGACAGGGGGCGTCTGGGGCCAACGTCCTGACTTTC. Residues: CTSSSGQGASGANVLTF.

The DNA for the CDR3 is TGTGCCAGCAGCTTAGCCCTCGGCAGAAACTCTGGGGCCAACGTCCTGACTTTC. Its translation: CASSLALGRNSGANVLTF. V gene TRBV7-2 combines with J gene TRBJ2-6, with D hard to call. The CDR3 spans 18 residues. Germline assignment: CDR1 SGHTA and CDR2 FQGNSA. Trimming pared 0 bases from V and 0 bases from J, leaving 12 bases between.

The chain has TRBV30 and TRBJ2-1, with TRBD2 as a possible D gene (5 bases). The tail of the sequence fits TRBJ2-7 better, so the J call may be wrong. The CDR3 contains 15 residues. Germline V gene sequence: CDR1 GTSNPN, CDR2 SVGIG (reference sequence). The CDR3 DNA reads TGTGCCTGGAGTGTTAGTAGCGCCTCCTACAATGAGCAGTACTTC. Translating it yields CAWSVSSASYNEQYF.

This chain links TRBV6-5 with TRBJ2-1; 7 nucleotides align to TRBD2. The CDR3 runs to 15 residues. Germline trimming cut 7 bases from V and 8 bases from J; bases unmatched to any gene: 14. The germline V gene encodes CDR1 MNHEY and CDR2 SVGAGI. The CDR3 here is CASTERGGVGYEQFF. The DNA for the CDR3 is TGTGCCAGCACCGAAAGGGGAGGGGTGGGCTATGAGCAGTTCTTC.